This is a list of T cell receptor beta chains from one sample in a study of Tregs in tolerant kidney transplant recipients. The repertoire was sequenced with immunoSEQ multiplex PCR; TCRdb's copy has only in-frame clones and lacks some. The top ten hold roughly 1.7% of the sample, which has more than 90,000 clones, approximately 93% seen once. Sequencing used CD4+ T cells from blood (PBMCs), obtained 12 months after the transplant. These TCRs come from a human patient who received a combined kidney and bone marrow transplant. Part of the T cells may come from the graft donor. Each CDR3 is given with its conserved first and last residue. Each record gives: J gene, CDR3 length, V gene, CDR3 protein.

TRBJ1-2 | 13 | TRBV30 | CASEKTGNYGYTF
TRBJ1-4 | 15 | TRBV18 | CASSATGATNEKLFF
TRBJ2-1 | 17 | TRBV2 | CASSEARGGPSYNEQFF
TRBJ1-1 | 15 | TRBV13 | CASSLSGYANTEAFF
TRBJ2-6 | 14 | TRBV27 | CASSFRAGANVLTF
TRBJ1-2 | 15 | TRBV4-1 | CASSYRTGDNYGYTF
TRBJ2-5 | 15 | TRBV6-6 | CASSSLSGRGKTQYF
TRBJ2-3 | 19 | TRBV13 | CASSLTELAGSEGTDTQYF
TRBJ2-3 | 15 | TRBV25-1 | CASSTTSGYTDTQYF
TRBJ2-5 | 14 | TRBV7-2 | CASSFGTGVGTQYF
TRBJ1-5 | 16 | TRBV27 | CASSPPGHYSNQPQHF
TRBJ2-5 | 17 | TRBV5-1 | CASSFNPGTSGGETQYF
TRBJ2-7 | 14 | TRBV7-2 | CASSLGRGSYEQYF
TRBJ1-5 | 14 | TRBV7-2 | CASSSWTVGQPQHF
TRBJ2-7 | 14 | TRBV7-9 | CASSSGTGQYEQYF
TRBJ2-7 | 16 | TRBV7-9 | CASSLEGTSGTYEQYF
TRBJ2-7 | 17 | TRBV18 | CASSPGLAGRRDYEQYF
TRBJ2-2 | 16 | TRBV5-6 | CASSFISGAGTGELFF
TRBJ2-5 | 14 | TRBV10-3 | CAISVGTAQETQYF
TRBJ2-2 | 14 | TRBV5-1 | CASSMGQPNGELFF
TRBJ1-2 | 17 | TRBV7-2 | CASSLALGTGLNYGYTF
TRBJ2-4 | 14 | TRBV11-2 | CASSLDGSGDIQYF
TRBJ1-4 | 12 | TRBV28 | CASNLPGRKLFF
TRBJ1-4 | 13 | TRBV12-5 | CASGYDSNEKLFF
TRBJ2-3 | 15 | TRBV30 | CAWTPPSGSGDTQYF
TRBJ2-1 | 15 | TRBV7-6 | CASSFTRGGLNEQFF
TRBJ1-2 | 17 | TRBV5-1 | CASSLGRGSLANYGYTF
TRBJ2-7 | 14 | TRBV6-5 | CASSIYRGLNEQYF
TRBJ2-5 | 14 | TRBV14 | CASSQVPWEETQYF
TRBJ1-1 | 15 | TRBV18 | CASSPGGRIGDEAFF
TRBJ1-1 | 16 | TRBV7-2 | CASSLGGQGLVTEAFF
TRBJ2-1 | 13 | TRBV9 | CASSGGGENEQFF